This TCR beta chain was obtained from a study of blood T cell repertoires in COVID-19. Study details: PBMCs, B-cell-depleted T cells, or T cells provided the cDNA or gDNA that made up the material.

Participants were aged about 18 to 90 years, lived in 24 US areas, and enrolled virtually. The V end was cut by 0 bases, the J end by 4 bases, with 12 bases between. Germline V gives CDR1 MGHRA, CDR2 YSYEKL. The CDR3 loop spans 15 amino acids. Original processing methods: For nucleated cells, counts were estimated from reference gene primer amplification. Sequenced by immunoSEQ multiplex PCR; TCRdb stores in-frame clones only, minus some. V, J and clone size are those of that table, while D and trimming were read from the DNA. Of roughly 420,000 clones listed, around nine tenths are singletons. Source material: PBMCs or T cells enriched from blood (not recorded which). The receptor comes from a woman in her twenties or thirties with acute COVID-19. This chain links TRBV4-1 with TRBJ1-1; D perhaps matches TRBD1 (6 bases). The chain's CDR3 is CASSQDRQGTTEAFF. The CDR3 nucleotides are TGCGCCAGCAGCCAAGACCGTCAGGGGACCACTGAAGCTTTCTTT.